This TCR beta chain is drawn from a study of cytomegalovirus exposure and HLA in healthy donors (dated by TCRdb to 2016 to 2017). Regarding the research as a whole: The 550 to 750 repertoires of the first cohort and the 120 validation repertoires were produced on the same platform, according to a later analysis. The study combined high-throughput TCR immunosequencing, statistical association of individual TCRs with disease status, and machine learning to predict cytomegalovirus infection status. A separate validation cohort of 100 to 150 different subjects was used in addition to the 666-subject first cohort. The aim of the study was to test whether cataloging public T cell receptors could identify signatures of past pathogen exposure.

Here is what the overall study found, with its caveats: A later analysis had no HLA typing for the validation cohort, so co-occurrence there was scored across all 120 or so repertoires. Most TCR sequences were seen in very few donors, while some public TCRs were found in many individuals. In the study, 164 TCR beta chains were listed as associated with cytomegalovirus. In a later analysis, TCRs clustered in the first cohort were found to also tend to co-occur in the 120 validation repertoires, with about 93% of cluster scores above 0. In both the original and validation cohorts, the classifier was reported to diagnose cytomegalovirus status with high specificity and sensitivity. In vitro tests confirmed that a few of the cytomegalovirus-associated TCR beta chains recognize cytomegalovirus antigens. The authors suggested that the approach could potentially be extended to other disease states and immunological phenotypes.

Remarks on this clone: What this receptor recognizes is not known. Base quality data are lacking; no much larger clone is found one base away.

The donors were included in the validation cohort of 130 or so subjects, a group kept apart from the 666-subject first cohort. Receptor libraries were prepared by the immunoSEQ multiplex PCR assay. In the source study's methods: To diagnose cytomegalovirus status from the catalog of TCR beta chain sequences, a statistical classification framework was built. The source is immuneACCESS, and TCRdb retained only in-frame sequences with V and J called. Part of the clones is not carried over; for the studies checked, unresolved V genes explain less than half of this, and the remainder is unexplained. V and J calls and clone size follow that table, whereas D and trimming were derived from the DNA. This sample holds under 200,000 clones; 95% to 96% were observed only once. The biggest ten clones account for about 0.94% of the sample. The sequencing input was PBMCs. This clonotype originated in a woman younger than 35 in good health and CMV-seronegative.

DNA sequence: TGCGCCAGCAGCCCCTCGCTGGGCCGCACAGATACGCAGTATTTT. Its coded protein is CASSPSLGRTDTQYF. This chain joins TRBV4-3 to TRBJ2-3; no D segment can be confidently identified. The germline ends are 12 bases apart after V is trimmed by 4 bases and J by 1 base. The CDR3 numbers 15 residues from cysteine through phenylalanine. Here the CDR3 DNA is all that survives: 45 bases in frame from base 1. Via the germline V gene, CDR1 is LGHNA and CDR2 YSLEER.